Listed below are T cell receptor beta chains from one sample, sequenced in a study of cytomegalovirus exposure and HLA in healthy donors. Assay: immunoSEQ multiplex PCR; the TCRdb copy retains only in-frame clones and omits some. Seen here are about 98,000 clones, more than 75% observed once, and the top ten hold about 5.7%. The specimen sequenced was PBMCs. Receptor source: a man aged 18 to 30 in good health and CMV-seropositive. Both conserved end residues are part of each CDR3. A D gene is named only where the DNA matches it firmly. The size field is filled for only some rows; it gives once, few, many or a size class.

J gene	D gene	V gene	clone size	CDR3 protein	CDR3 DNA
TRBJ2-7	TRBD1	TRBV5-4	-	CASSSPTGGWGEQYF	TGTGCCAGCAGCTCGCCAACAGGGGGCTGGGGCGAGCAGTACTTC
TRBJ2-3	-	TRBV2	once	CASKGALTDTQYF	TGTGCCAGCAAGGGAGCGTTGACAGATACGCAGTATTTT
TRBJ1-3	TRBD1	TRBV5-6	-	CASSLVLYDRAGNTIYF	TGTGCCAGCAGCTTGGTGCTGTATGACAGGGCTGGAAACACCATATATTTT
TRBJ2-1	TRBD2	TRBV7-6	-	CASSIKGWASGSYNEQFF	TGTGCCAGCAGTATAAAGGGGTGGGCTAGCGGGTCCTACAATGAGCAGTTCTTC
TRBJ1-5	-	TRBV28	-	CASSSRGQPQHF	TGTGCCAGCAGCTCCAGGGGCCAGCCCCAGCATTTT
TRBJ2-7	TRBD2	TRBV18	-	CASSPKSGRGSYEQYF	TGTGCCAGCTCACCCAAGAGCGGGAGGGGATCCTACGAGCAGTACTTC
TRBJ2-7	TRBD2	TRBV10-3	-	CAIKASGTSYEQYF	TGTGCCATCAAAGCTAGCGGGACCTCCTACGAGCAGTACTTC
TRBJ2-1	-	TRBV19	-	CASSAGSGGSYNEQFF	TGTGCCAGTAGCGCTGGAAGCGGTGGATCCTACAATGAGCAGTTCTTC
TRBJ1-1	TRBD1	TRBV2	-	CASSTRDRDAEAFF	TGTGCCAGCAGCACAAGGGACAGGGACGCTGAAGCTTTCTTT
TRBJ1-6	-	TRBV6-5	-	CASSYSPTDNSPLHF	TGTGCCAGCAGTTACTCCCCGACAGATAATTCACCCCTCCACTTT
TRBJ1-1	-	TRBV18	once	CASSQGQNTEAFF	TGTGCCAGCTCCCAGGGACAGAACACTGAAGCTTTCTTT
TRBJ1-2	-	TRBV27	-	CASSFQGSYYGYTF	TGTGCCAGCAGTTTCCAGGGAAGTTACTATGGCTACACCTTC
TRBJ2-2	TRBD1	TRBV4-3	once	CASSQDRGGGKTGELFF	TGCGCCAGCAGCCAAGATCGAGGGGGCGGCAAAACCGGGGAGCTGTTTTTT
TRBJ2-1	-	TRBV9	-	CASSLLSSSSYNEQFF	TGTGCCAGCAGCCTGCTGTCTTCTAGCTCCTACAATGAGCAGTTCTTC
TRBJ1-2	-	TRBV7-8	few	CASSSRRFPTSYGYTF	TGTGCCAGCAGCTCAAGACGCTTCCCGACATCCTATGGCTACACCTTC
TRBJ2-2	TRBD2	TRBV2	-	CARRGTRTGELFF	TGTGCCAGAAGGGGGACTAGAACCGGGGAGCTGTTTTTT
TRBJ1-1	-	TRBV19	-	CASASRGGTEAFF	TGTGCCAGTGCCTCTAGGGGGGGCACTGAAGCTTTCTTT
TRBJ2-2	TRBD2	TRBV11-2	-	CASSLIAGHTGELFF	TGTGCCAGCAGCTTGATAGCGGGACACACCGGGGAGCTGTTTTTT
TRBJ2-1	TRBD2	TRBV7-6	-	CASSWNRLAGKKNNEQFF	TGTGCCAGCAGCTGGAACAGACTAGCGGGAAAAAAAAACAATGAGCAGTTCTTC
TRBJ2-5	TRBD2	TRBV9	-	CASSVDVLAEQETQYF	TGTGCCAGCAGCGTAGATGTACTAGCGGAACAAGAGACCCAGTACTTC
TRBJ2-3	TRBD2	TRBV9	-	CASSLDPSGGVDTQYF	TGTGCCAGCAGCCTAGATCCTAGCGGGGGGGTAGATACGCAGTATTTT
TRBJ2-1	TRBD2	TRBV27	-	CASRLTGLAGNNEQFF	TGTGCCAGCAGGTTAACGGGACTAGCGGGGAACAATGAGCAGTTCTTC
TRBJ1-2	TRBD1	TRBV25-1	few	CASSDFGTDYGYTF	TGTGCCAGCAGTGACTTCGGGACAGATTATGGCTACACCTTC
TRBJ2-1	-	TRBV5-1	-	CASSAGSSYNEQFF	TGCGCCAGCAGCGCGGGTAGCTCCTACAATGAGCAGTTCTTC
TRBJ2-2	TRBD2	TRBV11-2	-	CASSPRTSGSTGELFF	TGTGCCAGCAGCCCGCGGACTAGCGGGAGCACCGGGGAGCTGTTTTTT
TRBJ2-3	-	TRBV7-3	-	CASSLSPADTQYF	TGTGCCAGCAGCCTCTCCCCCGCAGATACGCAGTATTTT
TRBJ2-5	TRBD1	TRBV5-1	-	CASRGQPGETQYF	TGCGCCAGCAGGGGACAGCCTGGAGAGACCCAGTACTTC
TRBJ1-1	-	TRBV29-1	few	CSARSQGRGEAFF	TGCAGCGCTAGGAGTCAGGGAAGGGGTGAAGCTTTCTTT
TRBJ2-1	-	TRBV7-2	-	CASSLAVRQGLSYNEQFF	TGTGCCAGCAGCTTAGCAGTCCGGCAGGGGTTATCCTACAATGAGCAGTTCTTC
TRBJ1-5	-	TRBV6-5	-	CASRGAGPSNQPQHF	TGTGCCAGCCGGGGGGCAGGACCGTCGAATCAGCCCCAGCATTTT
TRBJ2-3	-	TRBV7-2	-	CASSGRGTDTQYF	TGTGCCAGCAGCGGGAGAGGGACAGATACGCAGTATTTT
TRBJ2-5	-	TRBV21-1	-	CASSACLAGGPDSCETQYF	TGTGCCAGCAGCGCGTGTCTAGCGGGGGGGCCGGATTCCTGTGAGACCCAGTACTTC
TRBJ2-7	-	TRBV11-2	-	CASSLNPPGAHFYEQYF	TGTGCCAGCAGCTTAAACCCCCCAGGGGCGCACTTCTACGAGCAGTACTTC
TRBJ2-7	TRBD2	TRBV27	-	CASSFSPGLAVGEQYF	TGTGCCAGCAGTTTCTCCCCCGGACTAGCGGTCGGCGAGCAGTACTTC
TRBJ2-3	TRBD2	TRBV7-2	-	CASSFTSGGAKTDTQYF	TGTGCCAGCAGCTTTACTAGCGGGGGGGCCAAAACAGATACGCAGTATTTT
TRBJ2-7	TRBD2	TRBV5-8	-	CASSLVLAVYEQYF	TGTGCCAGCAGCTTGGTACTAGCGGTCTACGAGCAGTACTTC
TRBJ2-7	-	TRBV7-2	-	CASSLIEGRYEQYF	TGTGCCAGCAGCTTAATTGAGGGTCGCTACGAGCAGTACTTC
TRBJ2-3	-	TRBV7-2	once	CASSLGPADTQYF	TGTGCCAGCAGCTTAGGTCCCGCAGATACGCAGTATTTT
TRBJ2-7	TRBD2	TRBV28	-	CASSRGGLFTSGRGSSYEQYF	TGTGCCAGCAGCCGGGGCGGTTTATTCACCAGCGGGAGGGGAAGCTCCTACGAGCAGTACTTC
TRBJ2-7	-	TRBV7-2	-	CASSLGGAGNYEQYF	TGTGCCAGCAGCTTAGGAGGAGCAGGGAACTACGAGCAGTACTTC
TRBJ2-1	TRBD2	TRBV29-1	-	CSVDSSGSYNEQFF	TGCAGCGTTGATTCTAGCGGATCCTACAATGAGCAGTTCTTC
TRBJ2-3	TRBD2	TRBV7-8	-	CASSFTSGRAGSTDTQYF	TGTGCCAGCAGCTTTACTAGCGGGAGGGCCGGCTCGACAGATACGCAGTATTTT
TRBJ1-2	TRBD1	TRBV7-2	-	CASSSPDRGLLYGYTF	TGTGCCAGCAGCTCCCCTGACAGGGGGCTTCTCTATGGCTACACCTTC
TRBJ2-1	TRBD2	TRBV14	-	CASSQERTSWDEQFF	TGTGCCAGCAGCCAAGAAAGGACTAGTTGGGATGAGCAGTTCTTC